This T cell receptor beta chain was documented in a study of blood T cell repertoires in COVID-19. The repertoire was sequenced with immunoSEQ multiplex PCR; TCRdb's copy has only in-frame clones and lacks some. This table has 200,000 to 250,000 clones, roughly 88% appearing once. The V gene's germline CDR1 is KGHDR and CDR2 SFDVKD. The CDR3 is made up of 18 amino acids. V trimming: 3 bases; J trimming: 0 bases; junction bases outside the gene matches: 4. The sample taken for sequencing was PBMCs or T cells enriched from blood (not recorded which). The chain couples TRBV24-1 to TRBJ2-1; 13 bases agree with TRBD2. The TCR was taken from a woman aged 45-60 years who had recovered from COVID-19. The DNA for the CDR3 is TGTGCCACCAGTGATCCGGGACTAGCGGGGAGCTCCTACAATGAGCAGTTCTTC. Translated, it gives CATSDPGLAGSSYNEQFF.